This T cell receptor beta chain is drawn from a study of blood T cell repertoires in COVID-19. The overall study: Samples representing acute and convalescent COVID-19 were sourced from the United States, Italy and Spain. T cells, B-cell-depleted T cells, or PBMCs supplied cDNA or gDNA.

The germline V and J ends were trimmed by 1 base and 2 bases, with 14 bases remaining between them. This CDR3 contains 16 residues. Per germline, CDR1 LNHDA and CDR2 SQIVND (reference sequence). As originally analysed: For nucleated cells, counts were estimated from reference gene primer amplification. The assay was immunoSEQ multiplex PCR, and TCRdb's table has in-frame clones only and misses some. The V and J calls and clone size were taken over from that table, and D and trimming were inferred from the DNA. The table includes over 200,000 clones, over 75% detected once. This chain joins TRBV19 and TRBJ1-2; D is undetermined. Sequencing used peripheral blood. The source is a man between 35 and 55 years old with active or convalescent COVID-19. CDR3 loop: CASSIVPGGFNYGYTF. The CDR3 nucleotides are TGTGCCAGTAGTATAGTGCCAGGCGGGTTCAACTATGGCTACACCTTC.